This is a list of T cell receptor beta chains from one sample in a study of neurological immune-mediated disorders. In TCRdb, the 5' RACE reads were re-called with MiXCR into one record per CDR3 protein. This table holds fewer than 90,000 distinct CDR3 sequences, approximately 10% found once. The sequencing input was PBMCs. These receptor sequences come from a man aged 40-49 years in good health. Each CDR3 is given with its conserved first and last residue. D genes are given only for firm matches. Size is stated for part of the rows, as once, few or many counts, or as a class when the clone is expanded.

d_gene	j_gene	abundance	v_gene	CDR3nt	CDR3aa
NA	TRBJ2-2	medium-sized	TRBV5-1	TGCGCCAGCAGCCCGAACACCGGGGAGCTGTTTTTT	CASSPNTGELFF
NA	TRBJ2-3	few	TRBV11-2	TGTGCCAGCAGCTTAGCAGACTTTAACACAGATACGCAGTATTTT	CASSLADFNTDTQYF
NA	TRBJ1-1	NA	TRBV7-3	TGTGCCAGCAGCCCCCATCACCGTTACGGGGAAGCTTTCTTT	CASSPHHRYGEAFF
NA	TRBJ1-2	many	TRBV18	TGTGCCAGCTCAGCCGGGACCGGTCGATTGGGTGGCTACACCTTC	CASSAGTGRLGGYTF
NA	TRBJ2-1	many	TRBV7-9	TGTGCCAGCAGCTCCTCCGACCCGAGCTCCTACAATGAGCAGTTCTTC	CASSSSDPSSYNEQFF
TRBD1	TRBJ1-6	NA	TRBV2	TGTGCCAGCGACAGGGGCGGTTCACCCCTCCACTTT	CASDRGGSPLHF
NA	TRBJ1-2	many	TRBV20-1	TGCAGTGCTTATCCCGGGGTCAACTATGGCTACACCTTC	CSAYPGVNYGYTF
NA	TRBJ2-7	many	TRBV5-1	TGCGCCAGCAGCTTGGACAGGCCTTTGAGGGGCCAGTACTTC	CASSLDRPLRGQYF
NA	TRBJ1-2	many	TRBV20-1	TGCAGTGCTGTGAGCGGGTATGGCTACACCTTC	CSAVSGYGYTF
NA	TRBJ2-7	many	TRBV12-3/TRBV12-4	TGTGCCAGCAGCCTTCTAGGGCCGGACGAGCAGTACTTC	CASSLLGPDEQYF
TRBD2	TRBJ2-7	many	TRBV9	TGTGCCAGCAGCCCCCTAGCGGGAGGGCCTATGGGCTACGAGCAGTACTTC	CASSPLAGGPMGYEQYF
NA	TRBJ2-7	few	TRBV6-1	TGTGCCAGCAGCCTCGTCGGGAGCTCCTTCTCCTACGAGCAGTACTTC	CASSLVGSSFSYEQYF
NA	TRBJ2-1	many	TRBV29-1	TGCAGCGTTGAAGAACAGGACTCCTACAATGAGCAGTTCTTC	CSVEEQDSYNEQFF
NA	TRBJ2-1	many	TRBV3-1	TGTGCCAGCACCCTTTTGGGCGCGGGTAGCTCCTACAATGAGCAGTTCTTC	CASTLLGAGSSYNEQFF
TRBD1	TRBJ2-7	NA	TRBV5-1	TGCGCCAGCAGCGATCGAGGGGGCGGGGAGCAGTACTTC	CASSDRGGGEQYF
NA	TRBJ2-3	NA	TRBV7-2	TGTGTCAGCAGCTCTGGGGAGGGCACAGATACGCAGTATTTT	CVSSSGEGTDTQYF
TRBD2	TRBJ2-2	NA	TRBV12-3/TRBV12-4	TGTGCCAGCAGCTTCCTAGCGGAGAACACCGGGGAGCTGTTTTTT	CASSFLAENTGELFF
NA	TRBJ1-1	NA	TRBV18	TGTGCCAGCTCACCTCTTCGGTACTTGAACACTGAAGCTTTCTTT	CASSPLRYLNTEAFF
NA	TRBJ2-2	many	TRBV5-8	TGTGCCAGCAGCTCTGGGGGCAGGGCTTCGAACACCGGGGAGCTGTTTTTT	CASSSGGRASNTGELFF
NA	TRBJ2-3	many	TRBV5-1	TGCGCCAGCAGCTTGGAGGGCGGTTTGGGCACAGATACGCAGTATTTT	CASSLEGGLGTDTQYF
NA	TRBJ2-3	many	TRBV5-1	TGCGCCAGCAGCTTGGCCGGGTACGAGGATACGCAGTATTTT	CASSLAGYEDTQYF
NA	TRBJ1-1	many	TRBV15	TGTGCCACCAGCAGAGACCTTTTTAGAGGGTGGAACGAGGCTGAAGCTTTCTTT	CATSRDLFRGWNEAEAFF
NA	TRBJ2-1	many	TRBV11-2	TGTGCCAGCAGCTTAAGGCGTAGCTCCTACAATGAGCAGTTCTTC	CASSLRRSSYNEQFF
NA	TRBJ2-7	many	TRBV7-9	TGTGCCAGCAGCCCCCCCCTTCCCCCCTACGAGCAGTACTTC	CASSPPLPPYEQYF
TRBD1	TRBJ2-5	many	TRBV29-1	TGCAGCGTCTTGACAGGGGCGACAGAGACCCAGTACTTC	CSVLTGATETQYF
NA	TRBJ1-2	many	TRBV12-3/TRBV12-4	TGTGCCAGCAGTGTACAGGGCTATGGCTACACCTTC	CASSVQGYGYTF
TRBD2	TRBJ2-1	many	TRBV24-1	TGTGCCACCAGTGACCCACGACTAGCGGACTTTAATGAGCAGTTCTTC	CATSDPRLADFNEQFF
TRBD2	TRBJ2-1	many	TRBV12-3/TRBV12-4	TGTGCCAGCAGTTTCGTCCTTGTGGGCGGGGGGCCGTACAATGAGCAGTTCTTC	CASSFVLVGGGPYNEQFF
TRBD1	TRBJ2-5	NA	TRBV24-1	TGTGCCACCAGTGATCTTCACAGGGGGCGGCAAGAGACCCAGTACTTC	CATSDLHRGRQETQYF
NA	TRBJ1-5	many	TRBV20-1	TGCAGTGCTGCTGAGGGACGGGGGAGCTATAGCAATCAGCCCCAGCATTTT	CSAAEGRGSYSNQPQHF
NA	TRBJ2-5	few	TRBV29-1	TGCAGCGTTGAAGATCTGGTAGGGGGGGAGACCCAGTACTTC	CSVEDLVGGETQYF
TRBD2	TRBJ2-1	many	TRBV6-5	TGTGCCAGCAGTTCACGGACTAGCGGGGGGGCCAGAAATGAGCAGTTCTTC	CASSSRTSGGARNEQFF
TRBD2	TRBJ2-5	few	TRBV7-2	TGTGCCAGCAGCTTATGGCGGGGGTCCCAAGAGACCCAGTACTTC	CASSLWRGSQETQYF
NA	TRBJ2-7	many	TRBV5-1	TGCGCCAGCAGCCCGAAGAACGGTAACGAGCAGTACTTC	CASSPKNGNEQYF
NA	TRBJ2-7	many	TRBV20-1	TGCAGTGCCCCAAAAGGACTTCTCCCCAACGAGCAGTACTTC	CSAPKGLLPNEQYF
NA	TRBJ2-7	NA	TRBV5-1	TGCGCCAGATTGAATAGGGGCGATGCGGTTCAGGGATGCGAGCAGTACTTC	CARLNRGDAVQGCEQYF
NA	TRBJ2-1	many	TRBV24-1	TGTGCCACCAGTGATAGAGACAGCTACAATGAGCAGTTCTTC	CATSDRDSYNEQFF
TRBD1	TRBJ2-7	many	TRBV12-3/TRBV12-4	TGTGCCAGCAGCTCGACAGGGGTCTCCTACGAGCAGTACTTC	CASSSTGVSYEQYF
TRBD1	TRBJ2-3	many	TRBV28	TGTGCCAGCAGTTTAACCTCCAGGACAGGGGGCAGGGATACGCAGTATTTT	CASSLTSRTGGRDTQYF
TRBD1	TRBJ2-5	many	TRBV14	TGTGCCAGCAGCCTCTTACTACAGGGGGCCAGAATGGAGACCCAGTACTTC	CASSLLLQGARMETQYF
NA	TRBJ1-2	few	TRBV5-1	TGCACCAGCAGCTTGGAGGGGGGAGCTAACTATGGCTACACCTTC	CTSSLEGGANYGYTF
NA	TRBJ2-1	many	TRBV10-3	TGTGCCATCCTAGTGGTCGATGAGCAGTTCTTC	CAILVVDEQFF
TRBD1	TRBJ1-6	many	TRBV5-1	TGCGCCAGCAGCCCGGGACAGGAGACTTACTCACCCCTCCACTTT	CASSPGQETYSPLHF
NA	TRBJ2-1	many	TRBV28	TGTGCCAGCAGTTTTAGGGATGAGCCGTTCTTC	CASSFRDEPFF
NA	TRBJ2-7	many	TRBV5-1	TGCGCCAGCAGCCGGACACCGAGCTCCTACGAGCAGTACTTC	CASSRTPSSYEQYF
TRBD2	TRBJ2-1	many	TRBV12-5	TGTGCTAGTGGTTTGGTATTGGGTCGGGAGGGCCAAAATGAGCAGTTCTTC	CASGLVLGREGQNEQFF
NA	TRBJ2-1	many	TRBV5-5	TGTGCCAGCAGCTTGGAAGTAACACCTAACTACAATGAGCAGTTCTTC	CASSLEVTPNYNEQFF
NA	TRBJ1-5	NA	TRBV19	TGTGCCAGTAGTATGCCACAGGGAGGGGTAAATCAGCCCCAGCATTTT	CASSMPQGGVNQPQHF
NA	TRBJ2-1	many	TRBV12-3/TRBV12-4	TGTGCCAGCAAGGGCGGAAGCTCCTACAATGAGCAGTTCTTC	CASKGGSSYNEQFF
NA	TRBJ2-5	many	TRBV7-9	TGTGCCAGCAGCTCTCCTACCGGCACGGAGACCCAGTACTTC	CASSSPTGTETQYF
NA	TRBJ2-1	many	TRBV24-1	TGTGCCACCGGGAGCCAGGGTGGGTACAATGAGCAGTTCTTC	CATGSQGGYNEQFF
NA	TRBJ2-3	many	TRBV20-1	TGCAGTGTCCGCTCGGGTGATACGCAGTATTTT	CSVRSGDTQYF
TRBD1	TRBJ2-1	many	TRBV6-5	TGTGCCAGCAGCCCGGTCGGGACAGCCCGCTACAATGAGCAGTTCTTC	CASSPVGTARYNEQFF
NA	TRBJ2-2	many	TRBV5-1	TGCGCCAGCAGCTTGGAATACCCCGGAGGGGAGCTGTTTTTT	CASSLEYPGGELFF
NA	TRBJ2-1	many	TRBV6-5	TGTGCCAGCAGTTACTATCTTGACAATGAGCAGTTCTTC	CASSYYLDNEQFF
TRBD1	TRBJ1-5	many	TRBV12-3/TRBV12-4	TGTGCCAGCAGTTTGACAGGGTACAATCAGCCCCAGCATTTT	CASSLTGYNQPQHF
TRBD2	TRBJ2-7	many	TRBV12-3/TRBV12-4	TGTGCCAGCGGATCGACTAGCGGGGCCTACGAGCAGTACTTC	CASGSTSGAYEQYF